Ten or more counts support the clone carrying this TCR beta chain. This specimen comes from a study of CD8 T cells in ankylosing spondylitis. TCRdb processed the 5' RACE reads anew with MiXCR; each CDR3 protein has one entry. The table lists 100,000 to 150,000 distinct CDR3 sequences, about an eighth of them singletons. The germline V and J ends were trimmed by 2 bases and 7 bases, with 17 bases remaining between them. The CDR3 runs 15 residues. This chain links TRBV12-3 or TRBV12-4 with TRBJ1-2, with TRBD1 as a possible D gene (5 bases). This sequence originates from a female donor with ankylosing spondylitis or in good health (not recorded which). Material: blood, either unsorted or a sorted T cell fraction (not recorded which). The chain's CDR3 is CASSLRGSTSGGYTF. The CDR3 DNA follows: TGTGCCAGCAGTTTAAGGGGATCCACCTCGGGTGGCTACACCTTC.